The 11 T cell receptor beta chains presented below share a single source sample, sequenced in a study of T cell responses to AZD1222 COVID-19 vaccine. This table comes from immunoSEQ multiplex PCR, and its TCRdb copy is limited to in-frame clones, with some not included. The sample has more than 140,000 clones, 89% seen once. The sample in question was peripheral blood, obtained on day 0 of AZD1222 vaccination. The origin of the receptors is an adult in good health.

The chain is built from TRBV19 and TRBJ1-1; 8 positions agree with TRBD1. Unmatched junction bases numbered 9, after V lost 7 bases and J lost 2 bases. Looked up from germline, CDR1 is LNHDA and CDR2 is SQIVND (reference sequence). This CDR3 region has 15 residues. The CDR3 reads CASTDQGAVNTEAFF. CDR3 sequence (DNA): TGTGCCAGTACTGATCAGGGGGCCGTAAACACTGAAGCTTTCTTT.

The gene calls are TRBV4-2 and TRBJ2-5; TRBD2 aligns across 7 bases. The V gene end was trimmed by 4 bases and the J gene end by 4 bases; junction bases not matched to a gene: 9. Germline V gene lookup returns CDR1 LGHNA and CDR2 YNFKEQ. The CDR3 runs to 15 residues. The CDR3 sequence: CASSPRLALGETQYF. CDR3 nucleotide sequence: TGTGCCAGCAGCCCTCGACTAGCTCTGGGAGAGACCCAGTACTTC.

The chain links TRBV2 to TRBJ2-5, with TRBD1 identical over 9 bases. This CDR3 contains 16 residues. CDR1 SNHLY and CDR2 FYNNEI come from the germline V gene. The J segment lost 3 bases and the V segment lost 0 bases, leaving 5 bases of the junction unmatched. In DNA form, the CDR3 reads TGTGCCAGCAGTGAAGCGCGACGGGACAGGGAAGAGACCCAGTACTTC. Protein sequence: CASSEARRDREETQYF.

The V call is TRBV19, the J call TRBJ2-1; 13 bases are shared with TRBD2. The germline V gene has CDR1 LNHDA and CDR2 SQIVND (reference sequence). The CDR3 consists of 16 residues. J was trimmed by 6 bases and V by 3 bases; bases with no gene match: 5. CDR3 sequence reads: CASSISGLAGANEQFF. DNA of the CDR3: TGTGCCAGTAGTATTAGTGGACTAGCGGGAGCCAATGAGCAGTTCTTC.

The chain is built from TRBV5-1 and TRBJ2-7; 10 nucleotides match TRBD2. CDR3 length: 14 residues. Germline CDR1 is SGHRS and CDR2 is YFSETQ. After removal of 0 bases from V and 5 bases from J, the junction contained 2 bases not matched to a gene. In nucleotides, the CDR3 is TGCGCCAGCAGCTTGGCTCTAGCGGGAGACGAGCAGTACTTC. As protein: CASSLALAGDEQYF.

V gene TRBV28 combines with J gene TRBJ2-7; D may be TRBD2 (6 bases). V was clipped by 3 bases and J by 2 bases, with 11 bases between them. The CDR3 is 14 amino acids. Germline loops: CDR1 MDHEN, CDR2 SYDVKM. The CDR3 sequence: CASSLREFTYEQYF. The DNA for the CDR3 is TGTGCCAGCAGTTTGCGGGAATTCACCTACGAGCAGTACTTC.

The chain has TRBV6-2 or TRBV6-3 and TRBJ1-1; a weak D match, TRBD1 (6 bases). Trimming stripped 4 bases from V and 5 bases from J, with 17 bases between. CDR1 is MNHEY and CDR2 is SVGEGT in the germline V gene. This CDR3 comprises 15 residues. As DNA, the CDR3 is TGTGCCAGCAGTTCAAAACAGGGTGGGGGAACTGAAGCTTTCTTT. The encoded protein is CASSSKQGGGTEAFF.

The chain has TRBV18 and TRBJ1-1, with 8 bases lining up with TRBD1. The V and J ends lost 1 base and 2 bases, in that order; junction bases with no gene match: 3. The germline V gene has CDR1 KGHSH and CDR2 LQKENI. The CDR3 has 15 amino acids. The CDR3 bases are TGTGCCAGCTCACCACTTGACAGGGGAAACACTGAAGCTTTCTTT. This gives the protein CASSPLDRGNTEAFF.

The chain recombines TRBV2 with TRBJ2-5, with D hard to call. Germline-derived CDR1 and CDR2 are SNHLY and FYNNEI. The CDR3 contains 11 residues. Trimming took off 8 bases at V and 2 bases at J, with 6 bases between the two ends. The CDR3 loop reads CASGKQETQYF. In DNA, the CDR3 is TGTGCCAGCGGAAAGCAAGAGACCCAGTACTTC.

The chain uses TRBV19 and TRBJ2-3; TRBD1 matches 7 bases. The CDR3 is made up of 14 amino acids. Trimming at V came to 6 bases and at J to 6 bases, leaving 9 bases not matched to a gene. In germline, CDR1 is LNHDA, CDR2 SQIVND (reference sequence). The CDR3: CASSDTGVSDTQYF. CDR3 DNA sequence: TGTGCCAGTAGCGATACAGGGGTCTCGGATACGCAGTATTTT.

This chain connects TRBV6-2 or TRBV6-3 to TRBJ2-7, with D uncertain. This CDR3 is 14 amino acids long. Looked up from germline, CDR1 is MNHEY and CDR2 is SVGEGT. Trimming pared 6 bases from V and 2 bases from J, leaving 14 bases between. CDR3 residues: CASSHTTSAYEQYF. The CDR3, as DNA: TGTGCCAGCAGCCACACTACTTCAGCCTACGAGCAGTACTTC.